The 4 T cell receptor beta chains below were found in one sample sequenced in a study of regulatory T cells in long-lasting Graves disease. Time point: persistent/refractory GD, antithyroid drugs over 5 years with positive TRAb. The TCR library was made from RNA extracted from PBMCs. Sequencing libraries for TCR beta were prepared with iRepertoire HTBI primers and Arm-PCR of CDR3 regions. From the multiplex PCR reads, TCRdb called clonotypes with MiXCR, one entry per CDR3 protein. The sample lists hundreds of thousands of distinct CDR3 sequences; roughly 21% were seen once. Material: peripheral blood mononuclear cells (PBMCs), obtained when the disease was refractory, from a patient treated with antithyroid drugs. These receptors all stem from a female donor with Graves disease.

The chain links TRBV20-1 to TRBJ2-2; the D gene could be TRBD1 or TRBD2 (6 bases each). The CDR3 sequence is 15 residues long. Germline values: CDR1 DFQATT, CDR2 SNEGSKA (reference sequence). V gave up 4 bases and J gave up 6 bases, with 18 bases separating them. Here the CDR3 reads CSATGGSHRAGELFF. DNA for the CDR3: TGCAGTGCTACCGGGGGCAGTCACAGGGCCGGGGAGCTGTTTTTT.

This clonotype was counted many times. This chain connects TRBV12-3 or TRBV12-4 to TRBJ2-4; D is unresolved. This CDR3 region has 12 residues. Between the trimmed V and J ends, which lost 8 bases and 0 bases, there was a span of 5 bases. This CDR3 is CASGLAKNIQYF. The CDR3 DNA follows: TGTGCCAGCGGTCTAGCCAAAAACATTCAGTACTTC.

The table lists this clonotype with many counts. In nucleotides, the CDR3 is TGCAGCGTTGTTAAAGCCGACGGGAGGGCTGAAGCTTTCTTT. Translation: CSVVKADGRAEAFF. J is TRBJ1-1 and V is TRBV29-1; the D is unclear. The germline CDR1 and CDR2 sequences are SQVTM and ANQGSEA. There are 14 residues in the CDR3. V dropped 4 bases and J dropped 6 bases, with 18 bases sitting between them.

In this sample, this clonotype turned up many times. CDR3 nucleotides: TGCGCCAGCAGCCAAGACGGCACAGGGAGGGGGAACACTGAAGCTTTCTTT. This gives the protein CASSQDGTGRGNTEAFF. The J gene is TRBJ1-1, the V gene TRBV4-1, with D possibly TRBD1 on 6 matching bases. Trimming pared 0 bases from V and 1 base from J, leaving 15 bases between. CDR3 length equals 17 residues. The germline gives CDR1 MGHRA, CDR2 YSYEKL.